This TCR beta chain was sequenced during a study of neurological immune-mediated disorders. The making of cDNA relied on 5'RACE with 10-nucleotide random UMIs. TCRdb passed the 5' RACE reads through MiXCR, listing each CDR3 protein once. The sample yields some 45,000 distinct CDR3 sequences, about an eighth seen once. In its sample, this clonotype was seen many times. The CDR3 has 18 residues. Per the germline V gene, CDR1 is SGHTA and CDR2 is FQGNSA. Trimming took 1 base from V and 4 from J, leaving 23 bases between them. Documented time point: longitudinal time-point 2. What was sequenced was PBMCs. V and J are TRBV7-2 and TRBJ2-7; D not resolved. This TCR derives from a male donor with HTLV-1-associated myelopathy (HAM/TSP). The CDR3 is CASSLEPVLTPLLYEQYF. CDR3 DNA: TGTGCCAGCAGCTTAGAGCCGGTCCTAACTCCCCTCCTTTACGAGCAGTACTTC.